This entry describes one T cell receptor (beta chain). Its cognate antigen is unknown. These data originate in a study of blood T cells in healthy people across ages. Study overall: About one barcoded beta molecule per two T cells came from capture by template switching.

Alongside a J-beta primer mix, a sample-barcoded 5' primer served in a second PCR lasting roughly 6 to 11 cycles. One entry per CDR3 protein results from TCRdb running MiXCR on the 5' RACE reads. This table has 750,000 or so distinct CDR3 sequences, just under 25% appearing once. Deletions cut 6 bases from V and 0 bases from J, with 11 bases between. Germline CDR1 is MDHEN and CDR2 is SYDVKM. The CDR3 covers 14 residues. General study results and limits: Significant beta diversity loss was already apparent by age roughly 44, declining roughly linearly.

These data also featured in a second study, about T cells of mothers and their children. That paper states: The extracted RNA was employed in its entirety for cDNA synthesis, at about 1.5 ug per 15 ul. Each mother yielded more than 8 million TCR beta CDR3 reads. Each child yielded some 3 million reads.

This receptor was obtained from a boy under 18 in good health. The chain is built from TRBV28 and TRBJ1-1; D is undetermined. Sequenced: blood. The CDR3 nucleotides are TGTGCCAGCAGGAAAAAGGGCATGAACACTGAAGCTTTCTTT. This gives the protein CASRKKGMNTEAFF.